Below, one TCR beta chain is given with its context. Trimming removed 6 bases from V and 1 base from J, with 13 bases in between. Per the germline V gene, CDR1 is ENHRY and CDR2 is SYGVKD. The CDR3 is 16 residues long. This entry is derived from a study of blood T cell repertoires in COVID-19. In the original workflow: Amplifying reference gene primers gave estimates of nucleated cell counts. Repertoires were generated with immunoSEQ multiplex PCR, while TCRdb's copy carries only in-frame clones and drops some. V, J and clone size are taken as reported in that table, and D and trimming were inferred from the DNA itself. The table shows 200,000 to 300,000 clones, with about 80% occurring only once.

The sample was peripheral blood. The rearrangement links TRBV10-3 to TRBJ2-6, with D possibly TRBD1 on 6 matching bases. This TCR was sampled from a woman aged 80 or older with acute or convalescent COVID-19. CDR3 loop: CAISEPGDSGANVLTF. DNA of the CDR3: TGTGCCATCAGCGAGCCAGGGGATTCTGGGGCCAACGTCCTGACTTTC.